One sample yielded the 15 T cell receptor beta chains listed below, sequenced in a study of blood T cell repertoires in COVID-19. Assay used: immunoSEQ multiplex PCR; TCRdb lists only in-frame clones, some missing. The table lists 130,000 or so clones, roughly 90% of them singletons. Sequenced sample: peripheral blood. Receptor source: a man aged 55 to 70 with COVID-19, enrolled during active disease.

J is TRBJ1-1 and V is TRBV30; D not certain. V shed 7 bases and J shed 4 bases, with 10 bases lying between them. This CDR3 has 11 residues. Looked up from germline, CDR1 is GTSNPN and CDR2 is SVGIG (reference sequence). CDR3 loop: CAYVEGTEAFF. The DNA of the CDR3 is TGTGCCTACGTAGAGGGCACTGAAGCTTTCTTT.

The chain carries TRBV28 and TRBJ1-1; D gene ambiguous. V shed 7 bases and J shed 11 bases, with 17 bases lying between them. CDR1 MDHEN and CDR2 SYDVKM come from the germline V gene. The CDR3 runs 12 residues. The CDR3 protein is CASIPTTGRAFF. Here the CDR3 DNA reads TGTGCCAGCATACCGACCACCGGGAGGGCTTTCTTT.

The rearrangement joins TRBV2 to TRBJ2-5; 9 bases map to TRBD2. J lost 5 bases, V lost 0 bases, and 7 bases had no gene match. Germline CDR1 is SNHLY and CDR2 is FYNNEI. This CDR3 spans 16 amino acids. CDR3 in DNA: TGTGCCAGCAGTGAAGCGACGCGGGGGGGCTGGGAGACCCAGTACTTC. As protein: CASSEATRGGWETQYF.

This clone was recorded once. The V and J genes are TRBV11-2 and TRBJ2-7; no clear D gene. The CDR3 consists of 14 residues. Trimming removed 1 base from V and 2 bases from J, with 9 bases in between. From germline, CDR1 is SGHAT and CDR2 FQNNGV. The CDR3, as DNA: TGTGCCAGCAGCTTAGGTACGCGTACCTACGAGCAGTACTTC. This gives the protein CASSLGTRTYEQYF.

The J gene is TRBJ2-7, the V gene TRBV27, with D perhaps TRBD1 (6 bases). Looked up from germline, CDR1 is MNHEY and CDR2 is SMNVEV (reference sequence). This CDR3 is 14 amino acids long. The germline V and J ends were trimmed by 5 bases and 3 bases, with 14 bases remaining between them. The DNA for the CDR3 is TGTGCCAGCAGTCCGGACAGCTTTGGCTACGAGCAGTACTTC. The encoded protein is CASSPDSFGYEQYF.

The CDR3, as DNA: TGTGCCTGGAGTGTTCGGGACACAGCCTACGAGCAGTACTTC. Protein sequence: CAWSVRDTAYEQYF. V gene TRBV30 combines with J gene TRBJ2-7; weak D call: TRBD1 (6 bases). V was clipped by 0 bases and J by 2 bases, with 11 bases between them. CDR3 length: 14 residues. Germline V gene sequence: CDR1 GTSNPN, CDR2 SVGIG (reference sequence).

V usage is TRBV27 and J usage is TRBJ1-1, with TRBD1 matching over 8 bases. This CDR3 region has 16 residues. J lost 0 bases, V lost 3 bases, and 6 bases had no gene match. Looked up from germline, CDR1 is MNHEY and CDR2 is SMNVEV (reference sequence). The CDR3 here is CASSLAGGRVNTEAFF. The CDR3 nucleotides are TGTGCCAGCAGTTTGGCAGGGGGCCGTGTGAACACTGAAGCTTTCTTT.

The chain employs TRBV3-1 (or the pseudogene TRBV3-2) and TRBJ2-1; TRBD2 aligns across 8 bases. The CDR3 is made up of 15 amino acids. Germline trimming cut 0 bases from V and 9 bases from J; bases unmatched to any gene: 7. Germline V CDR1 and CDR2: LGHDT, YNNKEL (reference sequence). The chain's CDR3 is CASSQDPGGAGEQFF. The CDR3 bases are TGTGCCAGCAGCCAAGACCCCGGGGGGGCAGGTGAGCAGTTCTTC.

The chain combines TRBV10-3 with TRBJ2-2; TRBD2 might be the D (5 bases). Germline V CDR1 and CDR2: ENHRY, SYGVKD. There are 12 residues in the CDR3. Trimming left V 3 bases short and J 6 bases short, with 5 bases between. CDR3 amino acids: CAISDGAGELFF. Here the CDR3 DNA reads TGTGCCATCAGTGACGGGGCCGGGGAGCTGTTTTTT.

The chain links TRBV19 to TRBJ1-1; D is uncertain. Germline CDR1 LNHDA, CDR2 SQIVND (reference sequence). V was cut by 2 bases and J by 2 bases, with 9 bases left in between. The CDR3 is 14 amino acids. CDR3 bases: TGTGCCAGTAGTATACAAGACATAAACACTGAAGCTTTCTTT. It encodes CASSIQDINTEAFF.

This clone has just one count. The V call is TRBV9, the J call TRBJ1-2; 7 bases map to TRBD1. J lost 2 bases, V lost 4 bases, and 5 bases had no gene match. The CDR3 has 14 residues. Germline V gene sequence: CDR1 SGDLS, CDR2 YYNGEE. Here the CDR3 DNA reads TGTGCCAGCAGCAAAGAGACAGGGAACTATGGCTACACCTTC. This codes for CASSKETGNYGYTF.

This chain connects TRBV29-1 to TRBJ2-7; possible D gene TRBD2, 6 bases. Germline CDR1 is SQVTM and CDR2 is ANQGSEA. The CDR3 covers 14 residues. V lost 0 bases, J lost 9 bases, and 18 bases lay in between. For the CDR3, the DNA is TGCAGCGTTGAAGAGATGGGTCAGGGTAGCGGGCAGTACTTC. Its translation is CSVEEMGQGSGQYF.

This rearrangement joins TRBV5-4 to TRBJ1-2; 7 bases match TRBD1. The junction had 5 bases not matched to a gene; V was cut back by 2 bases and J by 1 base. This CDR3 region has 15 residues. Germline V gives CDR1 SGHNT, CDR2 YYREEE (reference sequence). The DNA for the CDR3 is TGTGCCAGCAGCTTTTGGGACAGCGTTAACTATGGCTACACCTTC. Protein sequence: CASSFWDSVNYGYTF.

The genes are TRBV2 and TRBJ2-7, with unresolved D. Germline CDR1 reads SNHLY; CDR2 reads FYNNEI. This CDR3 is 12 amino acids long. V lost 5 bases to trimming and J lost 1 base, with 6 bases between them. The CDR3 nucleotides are TGTGCCAGCAGTCCGGGTTCCTACGAGCAGTACTTC. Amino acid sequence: CASSPGSYEQYF.

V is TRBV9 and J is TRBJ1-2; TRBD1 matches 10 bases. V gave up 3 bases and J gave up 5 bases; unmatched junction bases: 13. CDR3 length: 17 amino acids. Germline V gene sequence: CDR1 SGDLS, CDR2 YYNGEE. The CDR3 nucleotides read TGTGCCAGCAGCGACGGGGACAGGGGACGCCTAAGGTATGGCTACACCTTC. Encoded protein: CASSDGDRGRLRYGYTF.